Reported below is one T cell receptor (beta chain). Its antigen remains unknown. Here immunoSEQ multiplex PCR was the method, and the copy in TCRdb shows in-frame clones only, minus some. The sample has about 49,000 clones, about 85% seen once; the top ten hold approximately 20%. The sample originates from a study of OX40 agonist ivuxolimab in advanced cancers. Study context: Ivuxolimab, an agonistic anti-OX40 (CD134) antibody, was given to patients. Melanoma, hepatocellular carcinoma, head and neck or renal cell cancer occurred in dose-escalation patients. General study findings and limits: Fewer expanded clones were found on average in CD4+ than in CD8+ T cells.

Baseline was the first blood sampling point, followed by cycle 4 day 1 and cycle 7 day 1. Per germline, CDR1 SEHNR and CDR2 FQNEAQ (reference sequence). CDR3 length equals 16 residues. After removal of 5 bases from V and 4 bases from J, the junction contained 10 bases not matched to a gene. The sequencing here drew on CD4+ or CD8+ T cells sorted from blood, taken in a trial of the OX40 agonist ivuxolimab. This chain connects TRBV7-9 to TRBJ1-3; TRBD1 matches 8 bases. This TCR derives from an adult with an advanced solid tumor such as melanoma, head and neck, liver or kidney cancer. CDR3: CASSTSGGLEGNTIYF. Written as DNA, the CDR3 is TGTGCCAGCAGCACCTCAGGGGGCCTCGAGGGAAACACCATATATTTT.